This TCR beta chain appears in the sequencing data of a study of blood T cell repertoires in COVID-19. Study-wide background: Both acute and convalescent COVID-19 samples were obtained from the United States, Italy and Spain. From T cells, B-cell-depleted T cells, or PBMCs came the material, which was cDNA or gDNA.

In the authors' methods: Nucleated cell counts were estimated from reference gene primer amplification. The data were produced by immunoSEQ multiplex PCR, yet TCRdb's version contains in-frame clones alone and is incomplete. V and J calls and clone size are copied from that table; D and trimming were computed from the DNA. The repertoire has fewer than 100,000 clones, about 88% of them found once; the top ten carry around 40%. Germline V CDR1 and CDR2: MNHEY, SVGEGT. This CDR3 is 14 amino acids long. Trimming took off 6 bases at V and 1 base at J, with 10 bases between the two ends. The chain couples TRBV6-2 or TRBV6-3 to TRBJ2-1, with a tentative D call TRBD1 (6 bases). The sequence was obtained from a human donor in a cohort sampled during active COVID-19. The source material was peripheral blood. The CDR3: CASSYGQSYNEQFF. Written as DNA, the CDR3 is TGTGCCAGCAGCTATGGACAGTCCTACAATGAGCAGTTCTTC.